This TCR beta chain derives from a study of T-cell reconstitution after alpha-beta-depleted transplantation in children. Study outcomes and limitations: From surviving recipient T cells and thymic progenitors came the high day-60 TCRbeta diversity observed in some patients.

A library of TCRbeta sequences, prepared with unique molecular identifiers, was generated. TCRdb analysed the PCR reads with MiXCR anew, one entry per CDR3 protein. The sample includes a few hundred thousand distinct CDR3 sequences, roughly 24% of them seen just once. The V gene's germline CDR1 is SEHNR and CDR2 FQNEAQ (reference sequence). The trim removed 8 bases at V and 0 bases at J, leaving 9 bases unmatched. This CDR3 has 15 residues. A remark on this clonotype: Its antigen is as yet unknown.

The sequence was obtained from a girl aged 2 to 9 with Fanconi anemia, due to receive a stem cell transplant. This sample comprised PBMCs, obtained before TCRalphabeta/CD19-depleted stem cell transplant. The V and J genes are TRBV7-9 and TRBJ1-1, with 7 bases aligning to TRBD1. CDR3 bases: TGTGCCAGCGCGGGGACAGCCAACATGAACACTGAAGCTTTCTTT. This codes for CASAGTANMNTEAFF.